A single sample is the source of the 3 T cell receptor beta chains below, sequenced in a study of cytomegalovirus exposure and HLA in healthy donors. PCR involved 60 Vbeta and 13 Jbeta primers. Measured with immunoSEQ multiplex PCR; TCRdb has only the in-frame clones, and not every one. The data contain some 130,000 clones, 80% of them singletons. The sample was PBMCs. The receptors stem from a young man in good health.

A single count supports this clone. The rearrangement joins TRBV7-6 to TRBJ2-5; the D is unclear. Gene TRBJ2-7 matches the end of the DNA better, so the J call may be wrong. This CDR3 region has 13 residues. Germline CDR1 SGHVS, CDR2 FNYEAQ. The CDR3 here is CASSPESSYEQYF. CDR3 bases: TGTGCCAGCAGCCCTGAAAGCTCCTACGAGCAGTACTTC.

The chain combines TRBV6-6 with TRBJ2-4; maybe TRBD2 (6 bases). The V end lost 2 bases, the J end lost 6 bases, and 11 bases lay between the germline ends. Germline lookup yields CDR1 MNHNY and CDR2 SVGAGI (reference sequence). The CDR3 runs to 14 residues. The CDR3 sequence: CASSYRGGGNIQYF. The CDR3 nucleotides are TGTGCCAGCAGTTACAGGGGAGGAGGAAACATTCAGTACTTC.

V gene TRBV5-4 combines with J gene TRBJ1-4, with a tentative D call TRBD1 (5 bases). The CDR3 contains 15 residues. Trimming took 1 base from V and 2 from J, leaving 9 bases between them. In germline, CDR1 is SGHNT, CDR2 YYREEE (reference sequence). CDR3 protein: CASSLSGGTNEKLFF. The CDR3 region has the DNA TGTGCCAGCAGCTTGTCGGGGGGTACTAATGAAAAACTGTTTTTT.